This entry lists 12 T cell receptor beta chains sequenced from one sample in a study of cytomegalovirus exposure and HLA in healthy donors. The PCR was carried out with 60 Vbeta primers and 13 Jbeta primers. TCRdb's copy holds only in-frame clones and misses some; the assay was immunoSEQ multiplex PCR. The data show about 150,000 clones, with 72% seen just once and over 2% held by the top ten. The specimen was PBMCs. These TCRs come from a man aged 35-49 years in good health and CMV-seronegative.

This clone was observed a few times. V and J are TRBV30 and TRBJ2-2; 9 nucleotides agree with TRBD1. In germline, CDR1 is GTSNPN, CDR2 SVGIG (reference sequence). CDR3 size: 12 residues. Losses at the gene ends were 5 bases for V and 5 bases for J; bases not matched to a gene: 0. CDR3 sequence (DNA): TGTGCCTGGGGGACAGGGACCGGGGAGCTGTTTTTT. As protein: CAWGTGTGELFF. The variable domain in full, with the rest retrieved from reference TRBV30 and TRBJ2-2, is SQTIHQWPATLVQPVGSPLSLECTVEGTSNPNLYWYRQAAGRGLQLLFYSVGIGQISSEVPQNLSASRPQDRQFILSSKKLLLSDSGFYLCAWGTGTGELFFGEGSRLTVL.

This clone has a handful of counts. The genes are TRBV27 and TRBJ2-2; D possibly corresponds to TRBD1 (5 bases). V was pared by 3 bases and J by 5 bases, with 13 bases between. This CDR3 is 15 amino acids long. Germline CDR1 MNHEY, CDR2 SMNVEV (reference sequence). This CDR3 is CASSFSRDWTGELFF. CDR3 nucleotides: TGTGCCAGCAGTTTCTCCAGGGATTGGACCGGGGAGCTGTTTTTT.

The rearrangement uses TRBV30 and TRBJ2-7, with 9 bases fitting TRBD2. Trimming removed 4 bases from V and 3 bases from J; junction bases left unmatched: 4. CDR1 and CDR2 from the germline V gene are GTSNPN and SVGIG (reference sequence). The CDR3 extends over 13 amino acids. CDR3: CAWTGGRDYEQYF. The CDR3 bases are TGTGCCTGGACGGGCGGGAGGGACTACGAGCAGTACTTC.

This clone was observed a single time. The chain combines TRBV7-9 with TRBJ2-1; perhaps TRBD2 as D (6 bases). The CDR3 consists of 16 residues. The V gene's germline CDR1 is SEHNR and CDR2 FQNEAQ (reference sequence). V lost 2 bases and J lost 5, with 16 bases in between. DNA of the CDR3: TGTGCCAGCAGCTTAACCCCGGGTCGGGGGAACAATGAGCAGTTCTTC. This codes for CASSLTPGRGNNEQFF.

This clone was seen a few times. The chain carries TRBV6-5 and TRBJ2-7; TRBD1 agrees at 9 bases. CDR1 is MNHEY and CDR2 is SVGAGI in the germline V gene. The V gene end was trimmed by 2 bases and the J gene end by 3 bases; junction bases not matched to a gene: 8. The CDR3 has 16 residues. CDR3 loop: CASSYEGQGSVYEQYF. In DNA, the CDR3 is TGTGCCAGCAGTTACGAGGGACAGGGTTCGGTCTACGAGCAGTACTTC.

The V call is TRBV7-8, the J call TRBJ2-7, with 7 bases that match TRBD1. The CDR3 runs 14 residues. Germline CDR1 is SGHVS and CDR2 is FQNEAQ. With 5 bases clipped from V and 4 bases from J, the junction kept 8 bases outside the gene matches. DNA of the CDR3: TGTGCCAGCAGCCTATCGACAGGGATATACGAGCAGTACTTC. The encoded protein is CASSLSTGIYEQYF.

This chain uses TRBV27 with TRBJ2-7; 7 positions match TRBD1. Trimming at V came to 2 bases and at J to 3 bases, leaving 10 bases not matched to a gene. This CDR3 region has 16 residues. The germline gives CDR1 MNHEY, CDR2 SMNVEV (reference sequence). CDR3 coding DNA: TGTGCCAGCAGTTTAGGGGCAGGGGGTGGGGACTACGAGCAGTACTTC. This codes for CASSLGAGGGDYEQYF.

This clone was recorded only once. J is TRBJ1-2 and V is TRBV29-1; 8 positions match TRBD1. Germline V lookup: CDR1 SQVTM, CDR2 ANQGSEA. The CDR3 spans 13 residues. J lost 4 bases, V lost 2 bases, and 3 bases had no gene match. This CDR3 is CSVESDRAYGYTF. CDR3 in DNA: TGCAGCGTTGAATCGGACAGGGCCTATGGCTACACCTTC.

This clone was found a few times. The V and J genes are TRBV4-1 and TRBJ1-2; D is ambiguous. CDR1 MGHRA and CDR2 YSYEKL come from the germline V gene. The CDR3 runs to 13 residues. V lost 1 base and J lost 3, with 6 bases in between. The CDR3 region is CASSQVRYYGYTF. CDR3 DNA sequence: TGCGCCAGCAGCCAAGTCAGGTACTATGGCTACACCTTC.

V gene TRBV13 combines with J gene TRBJ2-7; a possible D gene is TRBD2 (5 bases). In germline, CDR1 is PRHDT, CDR2 FYEKMQ (reference sequence). With 4 bases removed from V and 3 bases from J, the gap between germline ends came to 16 bases. The CDR3 has 15 amino acids. CDR3 DNA sequence: TGTGCCAGCAGCTCCTTCGGCGGGTCCCGCTACGAGCAGTACTTC. Protein sequence: CASSSFGGSRYEQYF.

The J gene is TRBJ2-7, the V gene TRBV19; the match to TRBD1 covers 7 bases. V dropped 6 bases and J dropped 3; count of bases not matched to a gene: 5. This CDR3 has 13 amino acids. CDR1 is LNHDA, CDR2 SQIVND, per germline (reference sequence). CDR3 bases: TGTGCCAGTAGCCGGGACAGAAGCTACGAGCAGTACTTC. It encodes CASSRDRSYEQYF.

The chain employs TRBV27 and TRBJ2-1; no firm D call. The CDR3 is 12 residues long. V gave up 8 bases and J gave up 3 bases, with 8 bases separating them. The V gene's germline CDR1 is MNHEY and CDR2 SMNVEV (reference sequence). Here the CDR3 DNA reads TGTGCCAGCGGTTACAGCTACAATGAGCAGTTCTTC. This gives the protein CASGYSYNEQFF.